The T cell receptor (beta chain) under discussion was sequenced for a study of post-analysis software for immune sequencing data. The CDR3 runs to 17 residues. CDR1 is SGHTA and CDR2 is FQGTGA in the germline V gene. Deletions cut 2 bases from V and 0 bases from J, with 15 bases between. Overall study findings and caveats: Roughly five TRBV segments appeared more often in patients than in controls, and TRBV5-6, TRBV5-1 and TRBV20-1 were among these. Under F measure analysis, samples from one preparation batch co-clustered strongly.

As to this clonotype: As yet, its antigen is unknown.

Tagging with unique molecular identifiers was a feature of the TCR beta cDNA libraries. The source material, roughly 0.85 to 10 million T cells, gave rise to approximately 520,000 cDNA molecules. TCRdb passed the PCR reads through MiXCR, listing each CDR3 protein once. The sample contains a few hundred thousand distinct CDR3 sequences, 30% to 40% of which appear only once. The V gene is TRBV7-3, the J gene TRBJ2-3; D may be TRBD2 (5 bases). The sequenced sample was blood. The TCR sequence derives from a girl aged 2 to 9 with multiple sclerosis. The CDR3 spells CASSLAFGSGSTDTQYF. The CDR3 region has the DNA TGTGCCAGCAGCTTAGCCTTCGGCAGCGGCAGCACAGATACGCAGTATTTT. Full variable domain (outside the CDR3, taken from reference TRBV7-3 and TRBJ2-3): GAGVSQTPSNKVTEKGKYVELRCDPISGHTALYWYRQSLGQGPEFLIYFQGTGAADDSGLPNDRFFAVRPEGSVSTLKIQRTERGDSAVYLCASSLAFGSGSTDTQYFGPGTRLTVL.